This TCR beta chain derives from a study of blood T cell repertoires in COVID-19. In the study overall: COVID-19 samples from acute and convalescent phases originated in the United States, Italy and Spain.

Original analysis: The authors estimated nucleated cell counts from reference gene primer amplification. TCRdb's table, derived via immunoSEQ multiplex PCR, lists solely in-frame clones and lacks some. V and J calls and clone size are copied from that table; D and trimming were computed from the DNA. The sample lists around 200,000 clones, approximately 83% occurring once. The CDR3 runs 12 residues. Germline V gives CDR1 SGHTA, CDR2 FQGNSA. The V end lost 6 bases, the J end lost 6 bases, and 9 bases lay between the germline ends. The specimen sequenced was peripheral blood. V usage is TRBV7-2 and J usage is TRBJ2-4; D is unclear. The TCR was taken from a woman in her 30s with COVID-19, enrolled during active disease. The CDR3 DNA sequence: TGTGCCAGCAGTTCGTTTAGAAACATTCAGTACTTC. As protein: CASSSFRNIQYF.